These 8 T cell receptor beta chains originate from one sample sequenced in a study of post-analysis software for immune sequencing data. These receptors have no known antigen. Findings of the study overall: Elevated frequency relative to controls characterized roughly 5 TRBV segments in patients, TRBV5-6, TRBV5-1 and TRBV20-1 among them.

The library was made from cDNA and included unique molecular identifiers. TCRdb reprocessed the PCR reads with MiXCR, giving one entry per CDR3 protein. Of 150,000 to 200,000 distinct CDR3 sequences listed, around 28% are singletons. Sequenced input: blood. The receptors shown here come from a girl aged 5-17 years with multiple sclerosis.

Worth noting for this clonotype: A much bigger clone sits one base away, suggesting this may be a read error. The J gene is TRBJ2-1, the V gene TRBV9, with no clear D. The CDR3 length is 15 residues. Germline assignment: CDR1 SGDLS and CDR2 YYNGEE. CDR3 DNA: TGTACCAGCAGCGTAGTCCCAGCCTCCCACAATGAGCAGTTCTTC. Encoded protein: CTSSVVPASHNEQFF. Filled out from reference TRBV9 and TRBJ2-1, the complete variable domain reads DSGVTQTPKHLITATGQRVTLRCSPRSGDLSVYWYQQSLDQGLQFLIQYYNGEERAKGNILERFSAQQFPDLHSELNLSSLELGDSALYFCTSSVVPASHNEQFFGPGTRLTVL.

The chain employs TRBV7-6 and TRBJ2-5, with TRBD2 matching over 9 bases. V trimming: 6 bases; J trimming: 4 bases; junction bases outside the gene matches: 3. Germline assignment: CDR1 SGHVS and CDR2 FNYEAQ. The CDR3 runs to 13 residues. The CDR3 DNA follows: TGTGCCAGCAGTATAGCGGGAGCAGAGACCCAGTACTTC. Translating it yields CASSIAGAETQYF.

This clonotype appeared a few times. The chain links TRBV28 to TRBJ2-1; D gene ambiguous. This CDR3 has 13 residues. Deletions cut 9 bases from V and 6 bases from J, with 15 bases between. Germline CDR1 is MDHEN and CDR2 is SYDVKM. The CDR3 bases are TGTGCCAGTTCGGTAGGGCAGAGCAATGAGCAGTTCTTC. Translated, it gives CASSVGQSNEQFF.

This rearrangement joins TRBV20-1 to TRBJ1-2; D unclear. Germline V lookup: CDR1 DFQATT, CDR2 SNEGSKA (reference sequence). The CDR3 runs 11 residues. CDR3 amino acids: CRTRWLDGYTF. The CDR3, as DNA: TGCAGGACTAGGTGGTTGGATGGCTACACCTTC.

This chain uses TRBV4-1 with TRBJ1-2; 7 nucleotides align to TRBD1. The germline gives CDR1 MGHRA, CDR2 YSYEKL. With V trimmed by 0 bases and J by 5 bases, 3 bases remained unmatched. The CDR3 consists of 14 residues. CDR3 DNA sequence: TGCGCCAGCAGCCAAGACGGCAGGGGGTATGGCTACACCTTC. This translates into CASSQDGRGYGYTF.

As to this clonotype: A much larger clone is a single base away; this may be a read error. The chain carries TRBV7-3 and TRBJ2-7; TRBD2 matches 12 bases. CDR1 SGHTA and CDR2 FQGTGA come from the germline V gene. The CDR3 length is 13 residues. Here the CDR3 DNA reads TGTACCAGCAGCACAGGACTAGCGGGGATTCAGTACTTC. It codes for CTSSTGLAGIQYF.

This clonotype was seen ten or more times. The chain employs TRBV5-1 and TRBJ2-1, with TRBD2 identical over 10 bases. The CDR3 runs 16 residues. Unmatched junction bases numbered 9, after V lost 4 bases and J lost 5 bases. CDR1 and CDR2 (germline): SGHRS, YFSETQ. As DNA, the CDR3 is TGCGCCAGCAGCGCTCACCCTAGCGGGGGAAACAATGAGCAGTTCTTC. It yields the protein CASSAHPSGGNNEQFF.

As regards this clonotype: Mismatch with germline at one junction end may stem from a read error. The genes are TRBV28 and TRBJ2-2; 15 bases are shared with TRBD2. Per the germline V gene, CDR1 is MDHEN and CDR2 is SYDVKM. This CDR3 has 18 amino acids. The CDR3 protein is CANSSPGLAGGRTGELFF. The CDR3 coding sequence is TGTGCCAACAGTTCACCGGGACTAGCGGGAGGACGCACCGGGGAGCTGTTTTTT.